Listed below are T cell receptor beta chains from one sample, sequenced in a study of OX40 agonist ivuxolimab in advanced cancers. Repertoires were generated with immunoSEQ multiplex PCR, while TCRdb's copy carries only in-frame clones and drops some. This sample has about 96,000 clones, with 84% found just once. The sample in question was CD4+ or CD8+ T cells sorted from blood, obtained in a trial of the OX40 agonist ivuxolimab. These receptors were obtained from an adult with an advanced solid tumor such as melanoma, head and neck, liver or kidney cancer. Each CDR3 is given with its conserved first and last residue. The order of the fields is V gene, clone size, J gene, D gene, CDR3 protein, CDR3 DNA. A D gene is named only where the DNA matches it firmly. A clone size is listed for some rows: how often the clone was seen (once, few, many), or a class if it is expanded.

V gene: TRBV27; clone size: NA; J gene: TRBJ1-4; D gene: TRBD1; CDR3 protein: CASSLQGAGEKLFF; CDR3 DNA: TGTGCCAGCAGTTTACAGGGGGCGGGTGAAAAACTGTTTTTT
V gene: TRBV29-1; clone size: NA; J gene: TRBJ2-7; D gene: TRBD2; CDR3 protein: CSVGGGYEQYF; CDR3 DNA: TGCAGCGTTGGGGGGGGTTACGAGCAGTACTTC
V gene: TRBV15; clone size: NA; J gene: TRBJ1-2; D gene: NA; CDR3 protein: CATSRDPDSDYGYTF; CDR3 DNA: TGTGCCACCAGCAGAGATCCAGACAGTGACTATGGCTACACCTTC
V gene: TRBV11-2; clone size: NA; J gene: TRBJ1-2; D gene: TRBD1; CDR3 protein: CASSLMRQGARGYTF; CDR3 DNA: TGTGCCAGCAGCTTAATGAGGCAGGGGGCTCGTGGCTACACCTTC
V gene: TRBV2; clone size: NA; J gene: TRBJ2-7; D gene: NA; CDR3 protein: CASRLYEQYF; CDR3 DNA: TGTGCCAGCAGACTTTACGAGCAGTACTTC
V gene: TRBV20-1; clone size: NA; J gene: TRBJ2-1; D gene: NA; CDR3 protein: CSAPLGNEQFF; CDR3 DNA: TGCAGTGCTCCCCTGGGCAATGAGCAGTTCTTC
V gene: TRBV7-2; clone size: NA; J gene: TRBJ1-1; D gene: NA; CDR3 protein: CASSLGRLNTEAFF; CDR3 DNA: TGTGCCAGCAGCTTAGGGCGGCTCAACACTGAAGCTTTCTTT
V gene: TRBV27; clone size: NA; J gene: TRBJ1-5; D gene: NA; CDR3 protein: CASSERSGSNQPQHF; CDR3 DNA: TGTGCCAGCAGTGAGCGATCCGGAAGCAATCAGCCCCAGCATTTT
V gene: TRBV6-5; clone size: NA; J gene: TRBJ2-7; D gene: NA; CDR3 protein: CASQPRGLVYEQYF; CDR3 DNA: TGTGCCAGTCAGCCCAGGGGATTGGTATACGAGCAGTACTTC
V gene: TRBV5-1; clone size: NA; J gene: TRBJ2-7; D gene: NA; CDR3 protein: CASSLGEGGLGKEQYF; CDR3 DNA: TGCGCCAGCAGCTTGGGGGAGGGGGGGCTCGGTAAGGAGCAGTACTTC
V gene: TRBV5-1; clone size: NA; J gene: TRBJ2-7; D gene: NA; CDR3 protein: CASSFYGSYEQYF; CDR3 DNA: TGCGCCAGCAGCTTTTACGGCTCCTACGAGCAGTACTTC
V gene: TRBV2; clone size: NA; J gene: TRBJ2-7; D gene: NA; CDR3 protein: CASRGNRARYEQYF; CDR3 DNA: TGTGCCAGCAGGGGGAATAGGGCTCGGTACGAGCAGTACTTC
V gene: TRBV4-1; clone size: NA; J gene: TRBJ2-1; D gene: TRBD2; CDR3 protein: CASSHPGLANEQFF; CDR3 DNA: TGCGCCAGCAGCCACCCCGGACTAGCCAATGAGCAGTTCTTC
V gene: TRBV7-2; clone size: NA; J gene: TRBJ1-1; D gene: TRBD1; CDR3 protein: CASSLWRGRTEAFF; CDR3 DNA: TGTGCCAGCAGCTTATGGAGGGGGCGAACTGAAGCTTTCTTT
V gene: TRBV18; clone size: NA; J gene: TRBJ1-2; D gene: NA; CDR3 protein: CASSPNREYNYGYTF; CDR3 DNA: TGTGCCAGCTCACCCAACAGGGAATACAACTATGGCTACACCTTC
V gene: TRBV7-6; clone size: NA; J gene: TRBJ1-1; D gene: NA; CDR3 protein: CVTKAAENTEAFF; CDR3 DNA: TGTGTGACGAAGGCGGCGGAGAACACTGAAGCTTTCTTT
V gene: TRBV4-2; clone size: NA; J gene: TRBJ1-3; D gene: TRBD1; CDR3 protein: CASSQGDRDAGNTIYF; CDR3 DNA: TGTGCCAGCAGCCAAGGGGACAGGGACGCTGGAAACACCATATATTTT
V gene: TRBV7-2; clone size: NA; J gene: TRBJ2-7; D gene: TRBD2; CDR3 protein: CASSLGTSLAYEQYF; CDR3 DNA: TGTGCCAGCAGCTTAGGGACTAGCCTTGCCTACGAGCAGTACTTC
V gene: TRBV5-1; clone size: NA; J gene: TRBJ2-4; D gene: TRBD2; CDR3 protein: CASSLGLAGDGGNIQYF; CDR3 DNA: TGCGCCAGCAGCCTCGGACTAGCGGGAGACGGGGGGAACATTCAGTACTTC
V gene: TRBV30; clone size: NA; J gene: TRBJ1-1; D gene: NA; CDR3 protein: CAWSEEGHRAFF; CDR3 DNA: TGTGCCTGGAGTGAGGAGGGACATCGGGCTTTCTTT
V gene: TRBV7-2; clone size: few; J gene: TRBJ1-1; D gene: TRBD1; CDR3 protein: CASSLQGANTEAFF; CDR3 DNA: TGTGCCAGCAGCCTACAGGGGGCGAACACTGAAGCTTTCTTT
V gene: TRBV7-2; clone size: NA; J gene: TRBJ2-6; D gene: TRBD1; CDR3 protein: CASSPGQGRSGANVLTF; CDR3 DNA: TGTGCCAGCAGCCCTGGACAGGGCCGGTCTGGGGCCAACGTCCTGACTTTC
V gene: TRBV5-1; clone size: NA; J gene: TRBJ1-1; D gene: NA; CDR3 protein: CASGDTVATEAFF; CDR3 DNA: TGCGCCAGCGGGGACACAGTGGCCACTGAAGCTTTCTTT
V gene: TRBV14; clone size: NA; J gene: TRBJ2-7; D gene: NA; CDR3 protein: CASSQGPGAYEQYF; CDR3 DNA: TGTGCCAGCAGCCAAGGTCCCGGGGCCTACGAGCAGTACTTC
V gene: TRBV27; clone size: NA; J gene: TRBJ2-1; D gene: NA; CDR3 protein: CASSLDNEQFF; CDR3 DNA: TGTGCCAGCAGTCTCGACAATGAGCAGTTCTTC
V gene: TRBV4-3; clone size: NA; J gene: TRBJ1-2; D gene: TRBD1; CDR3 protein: CASSQGTGGYGYTF; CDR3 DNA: TGCGCCAGCAGCCAGGGAACAGGGGGGTATGGCTACACCTTC